Listed below are T cell receptor beta chains from one sample, sequenced in a study of T cells in localized non-small cell lung cancer. Using immunoSEQ multiplex PCR, the repertoire was profiled, and TCRdb retains in-frame clones only, with some absent. Found here are 3,200 or so clones, 25% to 30% of them singletons; the top ten hold 16%. The source material was lung tumor tissue, sampled before any cancer treatment. Every receptor here comes from a man aged 40-75 years with stage III lung adenocarcinoma. CDR3s include the opening cysteine and the closing phenylalanine or tryptophan. A D gene is named only where the DNA matches it firmly. The size field is filled for only some rows; it gives once, few, many or a size class.

d_gene,j_gene,abundance,v_gene,CDR3nt,CDR3aa
-,TRBJ1-4,-,TRBV14,TGTGCCAGCAGCCAAGATTTCGGAGATGAAAAACTGTTTTTT,CASSQDFGDEKLFF
-,TRBJ1-1,few,TRBV29-1,TGCAGCGTAACAGTGGTGGACACTGAAGCTTTCTTT,CSVTVVDTEAFF
TRBD1,TRBJ1-5,few,TRBV28,TGTGCCAGCAGCCCAGCGGACAGGGGGCTTGTTGAGCCCCAGCATTTT,CASSPADRGLVEPQHF
TRBD1,TRBJ1-1,-,TRBV28,TGTGCCAGCAGTCCCACAGGGGTGAACACTGAAGCTTTCTTT,CASSPTGVNTEAFF
-,TRBJ2-3,few,TRBV7-5,TGTGCCAGCAGCTTGGGGCAGGGGGTTGATATAGCAGATACGCAGTATTTT,CASSLGQGVDIADTQYF
-,TRBJ2-7,-,TRBV28,TGTGCCAGCAGTTTATCCCACAGGGTAAGCCACTACGAGCAGTACTTC,CASSLSHRVSHYEQYF
-,TRBJ2-3,-,TRBV28,TGTGCCAGCAGTATACTCCAGGTAAACACAGATACGCAGTATTTT,CASSILQVNTDTQYF
TRBD1,TRBJ2-1,-,TRBV29-1,TGCAGCGTTGGCGGGACAGGGGGCGCGAGCTCCTACAATGAGCAGTTCTTC,CSVGGTGGASSYNEQFF
TRBD2,TRBJ2-7,few,TRBV5-1,TGCGCCAGCAGCAGGACGGCAAGGCCTAGACTAGCGGGAGCCATGAACGACTACGAGCAGTACTTC,CASSRTARPRLAGAMNDYEQYF
-,TRBJ1-5,-,TRBV6-4,TGTGCCAGCAGTTTCACGGGGATCGACCGGCAGCCCCAGCATTTT,CASSFTGIDRQPQHF
-,TRBJ1-4,few,TRBV23-1,TGCGCCAGCAGCTTAGCGTGGAATGAAAAACTGTTTTTT,CASSLAWNEKLFF
TRBD2,TRBJ2-2,few,TRBV9,TGTGCCAGCAGCGGAGTAGCGGGAGGCGACACCGGGGAGCTGTTTTTT,CASSGVAGGDTGELFF
-,TRBJ1-1,large,TRBV19,TGTGCCAGTAGCTCGAGGGGCGGCCCGAACACTGAAGCTTTCTTT,CASSSRGGPNTEAFF
-,TRBJ1-1,-,TRBV5-8,TGTGCCAGCAGCTTACCTCAGATTTTTAAAGCTTTCTTT,CASSLPQIFKAFF